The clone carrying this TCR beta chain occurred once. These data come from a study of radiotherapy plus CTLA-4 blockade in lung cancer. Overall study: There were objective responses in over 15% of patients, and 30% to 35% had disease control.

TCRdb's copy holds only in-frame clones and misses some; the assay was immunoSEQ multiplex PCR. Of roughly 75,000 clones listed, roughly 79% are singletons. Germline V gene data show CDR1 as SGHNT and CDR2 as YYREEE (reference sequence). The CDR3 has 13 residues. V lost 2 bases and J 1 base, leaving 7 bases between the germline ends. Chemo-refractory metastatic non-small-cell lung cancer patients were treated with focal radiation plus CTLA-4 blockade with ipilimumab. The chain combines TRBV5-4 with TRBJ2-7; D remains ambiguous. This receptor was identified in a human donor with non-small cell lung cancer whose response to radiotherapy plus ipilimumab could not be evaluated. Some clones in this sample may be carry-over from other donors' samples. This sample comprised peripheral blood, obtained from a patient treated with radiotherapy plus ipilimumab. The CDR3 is CASSFTPSYEQYF. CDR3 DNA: TGTGCCAGCAGCTTTACACCTTCCTACGAGCAGTACTTC.